What follows are 20 T cell receptor beta chains derived from one specimen sequenced in a study of metastatic and nonmetastatic thyroid tumors (dated by TCRdb to the early 2020s). Libraries were prepared through PCR. This sample was sequenced with an Illumina HiSeq 4000. The public reads were run again by TCRdb, first through fastp at Q25 and then through MiXCR, and only productive beta chains were kept. The sample table contains tens of thousands of clones; only one count was recorded for around 27% of them. The ten biggest clones cover under 13% of the sample. No treatment had been received by any patient before thyroid surgery. The material sequenced was blood. The receptors were gathered from a male donor with papillary thyroid cancer or a benign thyroid nodule (not recorded which). Some clones in this sample may be carry-over from other donors' samples.

The chain employs TRBV20-1 and TRBJ2-3; possible D gene TRBD1, 5 bases. The CDR3 extends over 17 amino acids. CDR1 is DFQATT, CDR2 SNEGSKA, per germline (reference sequence). V dropped 4 bases and J dropped 4 bases, with 24 bases sitting between them. The CDR3 here is CSAIGSGIRSLADTQYF. CDR3 bases: TGCAGTGCTATAGGTTCAGGGATTCGTTCTTTGGCAGATACGCAGTATTTT.

There are many counts of this clone. This chain connects TRBV28 to TRBJ2-6; a possible D gene is TRBD2 (5 bases). The germline gives CDR1 MDHEN, CDR2 SYDVKM. CDR3 length equals 17 residues. V was shortened by 4 bases and J by 0 bases, with 13 bases between the two germline ends. For the CDR3, the DNA is TGTGCCAGCAGTTCGAGGGAAGGTTACTCTGGGGCCAACGTCCTGACTTTC. Protein product: CASSSREGYSGANVLTF.

This chain uses TRBV19 with TRBJ1-4, with 7 bases that match TRBD1. Per the germline V gene, CDR1 is LNHDA and CDR2 is SQIVND (reference sequence). Trimming at V came to 5 bases and at J to 7 bases, leaving 10 bases not matched to a gene. The CDR3 is made up of 15 amino acids. CDR3 sequence reads: CASSLTQGRVEKLFF. The CDR3 coding sequence is TGTGCCAGTAGTTTAACACAGGGGCGGGTTGAAAAACTGTTTTTT.

The V call is TRBV20-1, the J call TRBJ2-7; D gene unclear. V gave up 6 bases and J gave up 6 bases, with 27 bases separating them. Germline lookup yields CDR1 DFQATT and CDR2 SNEGSKA (reference sequence). The CDR3 loop spans 16 amino acids. For the CDR3, the DNA is TGCAGTGCCACCCCGCTTGTGGGATCAGAATTCAGCGAGCAGTACTTC. This gives the protein CSATPLVGSEFSEQYF.

In this sample, this clone turned up many times. The gene calls are TRBV14 and TRBJ1-3; no reliable D call. Trimming took 3 bases from V and 0 from J, leaving 6 bases between them. Germline assignment: CDR1 SGHDN and CDR2 FVKESK. The CDR3 loop spans 14 amino acids. DNA of the CDR3: TGTGCCAGCAGCCAGGGCATCTCTGGAAACACCATATATTTT. The encoded protein is CASSQGISGNTIYF.

This clone was detected a few times. The chain links TRBV20-1 to TRBJ1-1; TRBD1 is a possible D gene (5 bases). V shed 3 bases and J shed 14 bases, with 16 bases lying between them. The V gene's germline CDR1 is DFQATT and CDR2 SNEGSKA (reference sequence). This CDR3 has 11 residues. CDR3 DNA sequence: TGCAGTGCTAGCGGGACCCCGTTGGAGTTCTTT. Translation: CSASGTPLEFF.

This clone appeared a few times. The V and J genes are TRBV12-3 or TRBV12-4 and TRBJ2-7, with TRBD1 identical over 8 bases. The CDR3 totals 15 residues. J gave up 1 base and V 4 bases, and 6 bases lay outside the gene matches. Here the CDR3 DNA reads TGTGCCAGCAGTTCTACGGGACAGGCATCCTACGAGCAGTACTTC. It encodes CASSSTGQASYEQYF.

This clone was counted many times. This chain joins TRBV6-5 and TRBJ2-3, with 16 bases identical to TRBD2. V shed 6 bases, J shed 8 bases, and the junction held 8 bases outside the gene matches. Germline V gives CDR1 MNHEY, CDR2 SVGAGI. The CDR3 is 16 amino acids. As DNA, the CDR3 is TGTGCCAGCAGCTCGGGACTAGCGGGGGGGGAGGGTACGCAGTATTTT. Amino acids: CASSSGLAGGEGTQYF.

This clone was seen a handful of times. The chain recombines TRBV19 with TRBJ2-1; D tentatively reads TRBD1 or TRBD2 (5 bases each). The germline gives CDR1 LNHDA, CDR2 SQIVND (reference sequence). Trimming cost V 4 bases and J 6 bases, with 16 bases left between them. The CDR3 is 15 residues long. CDR3 sequence (DNA): TGTGCCAGTAGTAGTAACATCGGGACGGTCAATGAGCAGTTCTTC. It yields the protein CASSSNIGTVNEQFF.

The table lists this clone with a few counts. The gene calls are TRBV25-1 and TRBJ2-7; 9 bases are shared with TRBD1. The CDR3 extends over 14 amino acids. Germline values: CDR1 MGHDK, CDR2 SYGVNS. With 7 bases clipped from V and 3 bases from J, the junction kept 7 bases outside the gene matches. CDR3 residues: CASTPGQGFYEQYF. The CDR3 region has the DNA TGTGCCAGCACTCCGGGACAGGGATTCTACGAGCAGTACTTC.

In its sample, this clone was seen a few times. This rearrangement joins TRBV18 to TRBJ2-5; 9 positions match TRBD1. Losses at the gene ends were 3 bases for V and 4 bases for J; bases not matched to a gene: 0. CDR3 length equals 13 residues. Germline loops: CDR1 KGHSH, CDR2 LQKENI. Written as DNA, the CDR3 is TGTGCCAGCTCACCGGGACAGGGAGAGACCCAGTACTTC. Amino acids: CASSPGQGETQYF.

The rearrangement uses TRBV5-4 and TRBJ2-5; D perhaps matches TRBD2 (7 bases). The CDR3 is 15 amino acids. The germline CDR1 and CDR2 sequences are SGHNT and YYREEE (reference sequence). V was clipped by 3 bases and J by 5 bases, with 17 bases between them. The CDR3 coding sequence is TGTGCCAGCAGCTCAGAGGGGGGGCAGTTGGAGACCCAGTACTTC. Residues: CASSSEGGQLETQYF.

The gene calls are TRBV5-1 and TRBJ2-5, with D possibly TRBD2 on 5 matching bases. The germline CDR1 and CDR2 sequences are SGHRS and YFSETQ. The V gene lost 0 bases and the J gene lost 6 bases, with 18 bases spanning the gap. This CDR3 contains 16 residues. CDR3 sequence: CASSLGSSVSSKTQYF. The CDR3 DNA reads as TGCGCCAGCAGCTTGGGAAGTAGCGTGAGTAGTAAGACCCAGTACTTC.

The chain has TRBV7-3 and TRBJ2-2; D perhaps matches TRBD2 (5 bases). V lost 5 bases to trimming and J lost 7 bases, with 11 bases between them. The CDR3 runs 13 residues. Germline loops: CDR1 SGHTA, CDR2 FQGTGA. The CDR3 DNA reads TGTGCCAGCAGCCCGGAGGACGGCGGGGAGCTGTTTTTT. The encoded protein is CASSPEDGGELFF.

There are a few counts of this clone. The chain links TRBV7-2 to TRBJ1-5; D ambiguous. Trimming cost V 0 bases and J 4 bases, with 7 bases left between them. CDR1 SGHTA and CDR2 FQGNSA come from the germline V gene. This CDR3 has 14 residues. DNA of the CDR3: TGTGCCAGCAGCTTAGCGTCGTTAAATCAGCCCCAGCATTTT. Translated, it gives CASSLASLNQPQHF.

DNA for the CDR3: TGCAGTGCTAGAGACCTGGCGGTAGGGCAGGCCCAACATTATGGGAAACTGTTTTTT. It translates to CSARDLAVGQAQHYGKLFF. V usage is TRBV20-1 and J usage is TRBJ1-4; D not resolved. This CDR3 spans 19 amino acids. Deletions cut 0 bases from V and 11 bases from J, with 31 bases between. Germline CDR1 and CDR2: DFQATT and SNEGSKA (reference sequence).

This clone was detected a few times. The rearrangement joins TRBV28 to TRBJ2-5; 7 nucleotides line up with TRBD1. The CDR3 loop spans 14 amino acids. CDR1 is MDHEN and CDR2 is SYDVKM in the germline V gene. With 3 bases clipped from V and 3 bases from J, the junction kept 4 bases outside the gene matches. CDR3 bases: TGTGCCAGCAGTTTGGGGACAGAAGAAGAGACCCAGTACTTC. This sequence encodes CASSLGTEEETQYF.

The chain employs TRBV11-2 and TRBJ1-3; perhaps TRBD1 as D (5 bases). This CDR3 contains 18 residues. V lost 7 bases to trimming and J lost 0 bases, with 22 bases between them. Germline V gene data show CDR1 as SGHAT and CDR2 as FQNNGV. CDR3 sequence reads: CASIISWGGTASGNTIYF. Here the CDR3 DNA reads TGTGCCAGCATCATATCCTGGGGGGGGACCGCCTCTGGAAACACCATATATTTT. Combining the CDR3 with reference TRBV11-2 and TRBJ1-3 gives the whole variable domain EAGVAQSPRYKIIEKRQSVAFWCNPISGHATLYWYQQILGQGPKLLIQFQNNGVVDDSQLPKDRFSAERLKGVDSTLKIQPAKLEDSAVYLCASIISWGGTASGNTIYFGEGSWLTVV.

This rearrangement joins TRBV27 to TRBJ2-1; TRBD2 is a possible D gene (6 bases). The germline V and J ends were trimmed by 7 bases and 5 bases, with 18 bases remaining between them. Looked up from germline, CDR1 is MNHEY and CDR2 is SMNVEV (reference sequence). CDR3 size: 15 residues. DNA for the CDR3: TGTGCCAGCACCAACCTAGGACTACCGAACAATGAGCAGTTCTTC. It yields the protein CASTNLGLPNNEQFF.

This clone came up many times. The rearrangement links TRBV27 to TRBJ2-2; D is possibly TRBD2 (6 bases). The CDR3 contains 16 residues. Germline assignment: CDR1 MNHEY and CDR2 SMNVEV (reference sequence). Trimming shortened V by 1 base and J by 6 bases, and 15 bases separated the two germline ends. The CDR3 DNA reads TGTGCCAGCAGTTTATTTCAGCGGGTAGGGGCCGGGGAGCTGTTTTTT. This gives the protein CASSLFQRVGAGELFF.